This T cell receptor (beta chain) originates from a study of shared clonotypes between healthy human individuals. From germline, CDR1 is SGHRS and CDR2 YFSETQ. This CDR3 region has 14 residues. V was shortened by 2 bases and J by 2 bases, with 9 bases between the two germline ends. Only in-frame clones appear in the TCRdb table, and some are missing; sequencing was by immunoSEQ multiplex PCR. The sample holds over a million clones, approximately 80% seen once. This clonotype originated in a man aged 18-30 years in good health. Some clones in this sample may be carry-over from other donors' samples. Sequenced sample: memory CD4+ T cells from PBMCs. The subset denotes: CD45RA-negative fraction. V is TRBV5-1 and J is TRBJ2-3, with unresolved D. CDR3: CASSFGLNTDTQYF. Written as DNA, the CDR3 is TGCGCCAGCAGCTTCGGGCTAAACACAGATACGCAGTATTTT.